Listed here are 10 T cell receptor beta chains from one sample, sequenced in a study of OX40 agonist ivuxolimab in advanced cancers. Assay used: immunoSEQ multiplex PCR; TCRdb lists only in-frame clones, some missing. The repertoire consists of about 37,000 clones, with less than 90% occurring once and the leading ten covering about 20%. Sequencing was performed on CD4+ or CD8+ T cells sorted from blood, taken in a trial of the OX40 agonist ivuxolimab. The receptor set was obtained from an adult with an advanced solid tumor such as melanoma, head and neck, liver or kidney cancer.

The chain combines TRBV7-6 with TRBJ2-7; possible D gene TRBD2, 5 bases. Germline V gives CDR1 SGHVS, CDR2 FNYEAQ. V was shortened by 7 bases and J by 2 bases, with 15 bases between the two germline ends. There are 14 residues in the CDR3. As DNA, the CDR3 is TGTGCCAGCACCTTCTCGATGGGAGCCTACGAGCAGTACTTC. This codes for CASTFSMGAYEQYF.

This clone was picked up one time. V and J are TRBV19 and TRBJ1-5; the match to TRBD1 covers 8 bases. The CDR3 has 15 residues. Germline CDR1 and CDR2: LNHDA and SQIVND (reference sequence). The ends lost 7 bases at V and 4 bases at J; junction bases unmatched: 9. DNA of the CDR3: TGTGCCAGTAACGCCGGCAGGGGGCGAAATCAGCCCCAGCATTTT. Translation: CASNAGRGRNQPQHF.

Worth noting for this clone: Distinct nucleotide sequences in the sample also encode this CDR3. The V and J genes are TRBV5-1 and TRBJ2-3, with 7 positions matching TRBD1. V dropped 0 bases and J dropped 4; count of bases not matched to a gene: 2. CDR1 is SGHRS and CDR2 is YFSETQ in the germline V gene. This CDR3 is built from 14 residues. The CDR3 bases are TGCGCCAGCAGCTTGGGGCAGGGGGCAGATACGCAGTATTTT. This codes for CASSLGQGADTQYF.

This chain uses TRBV7-3 with TRBJ2-1; 7 bases align to TRBD2. The germline CDR1 and CDR2 sequences are SGHTA and FQGTGA. V lost 2 bases, J lost 6 bases, and 7 bases stayed unmatched. This CDR3 has 15 amino acids. The CDR3 region is CASSLGQGGFNEQFF. The CDR3 region has the DNA TGTGCCAGCAGCTTAGGGCAGGGAGGGTTCAATGAGCAGTTCTTC.

The chain carries TRBV5-6 and TRBJ2-7; TRBD2 aligns across 9 bases. CDR3 size: 15 residues. J gave up 2 bases and V 2 bases, and 5 bases lay outside the gene matches. CDR1 is SGHDT, CDR2 YYEEEE, per germline. CDR3 DNA: TGTGCCAGCAGCTTTAGCGGGGGCCTAACCTACGAGCAGTACTTC. Its translation is CASSFSGGLTYEQYF.

The chain recombines TRBV4-2 with TRBJ2-5; 16 bases line up with TRBD2. This CDR3 is built from 17 residues. V lost 0 bases to trimming and J lost 5 bases; unmatched junction nucleotides: 3. In germline, CDR1 is LGHNA, CDR2 YNFKEQ. CDR3 sequence reads: CASSQDGTSGGAETQYF. In DNA form, the CDR3 reads TGTGCCAGCAGCCAAGATGGGACTAGCGGGGGGGCCGAGACCCAGTACTTC.

This chain links TRBV29-1 with TRBJ2-2; no definite D call. The V gene's germline CDR1 is SQVTM and CDR2 ANQGSEA. The CDR3 extends over 12 amino acids. Between the trimmed V and J ends, which lost 3 bases and 4 bases, there was a span of 6 bases. The chain's CDR3 is CSVDVFTGELFF. The CDR3 DNA sequence: TGCAGCGTTGATGTGTTCACCGGGGAGCTGTTTTTT.

The rearrangement uses TRBV30 and TRBJ2-1, with D unresolved. The CDR3 consists of 12 residues. The germline gives CDR1 GTSNPN, CDR2 SVGIG (reference sequence). Trimming left V 0 bases short and J 6 bases short, with 6 bases between. This chain's CDR3 is CAWSVSRNEQFF. DNA for the CDR3: TGTGCCTGGAGTGTGAGTCGCAATGAGCAGTTCTTC.

The V gene is TRBV6-4, the J gene TRBJ1-4; 8 bases are a match to TRBD1. Trimming took 6 bases from V and 5 from J; bases not matched to a gene: 14. There are 17 residues in the CDR3. Per germline, CDR1 MRHNA and CDR2 SNTAGT. The DNA of the CDR3 is TGTGCCAGCAGGGTTTGGGCCCCAGGGGGCCTCAATGAAAAACTGTTTTTT. Translated: CASRVWAPGGLNEKLFF.

The V call is TRBV30, the J call TRBJ1-2; D is ambiguous. In germline, CDR1 is GTSNPN, CDR2 SVGIG (reference sequence). The CDR3 runs to 14 residues. V lost 0 bases, J lost 2 bases, and 10 bases lay in between. CDR3 sequence (DNA): TGTGCCTGGAGTGTAGAGTCTGTGAACTATGGCTACACCTTC. Amino acid sequence: CAWSVESVNYGYTF. Complete variable domain (other parts from reference TRBV30 and TRBJ1-2): SQTIHQWPATLVQPVGSPLSLECTVEGTSNPNLYWYRQAAGRGLQLLFYSVGIGQISSEVPQNLSASRPQDRQFILSSKKLLLSDSGFYLCAWSVESVNYGYTFGSGTRLTVV.